These 14 T cell receptor beta chains were all obtained from the same sample, sequenced in a study of T-cell memory formation after mild COVID-19. TCRdb ran MiXCR on the 5' RACE reads and lists one entry per CDR3 protein. The repertoire holds about 400,000 distinct CDR3 sequences, around a quarter seen once, with approximately 14% in the top ten. The specimen sequenced was PBMCs or a T cell subset sorted from them (not recorded which). These receptors all come from an adult woman who had mild COVID-19 (a few samples of this study predate the infection). Cell type and time point are not known.

In this sample, this clonotype turned up a few times. The gene calls are TRBV3-1 and TRBJ1-3; tentative D call: TRBD1 (5 bases). This CDR3 comprises 14 residues. V lost 1 base, J lost 2 bases, and 6 bases lay in between. CDR1 and CDR2 (germline): LGHDT, YNNKEL (reference sequence). The CDR3 loop is CASSQGGAGNTIYF. In nucleotides, the CDR3 is TGTGCCAGCAGCCAAGGGGGGGCTGGAAACACCATATATTTT.

This clonotype has a handful of counts. The CDR3 loop reads CASSQNSRSREAFF. The CDR3, as DNA: TGCGCCAGCAGCCAAAATTCGAGGAGCCGTGAAGCTTTCTTT. The chain carries TRBV4-3 and TRBJ1-1; unclear D gene. Trimming left V 2 bases short and J 7 bases short, with 14 bases between. Germline values: CDR1 LGHNA, CDR2 YSLEER. The CDR3 runs to 14 residues.

The chain is built from TRBV11-2 and TRBJ2-3; the D is unclear. The CDR3 is made up of 12 amino acids. Trimming took off 5 bases at V and 6 bases at J, with 9 bases between the two ends. Germline CDR1 SGHAT, CDR2 FQNNGV. For the CDR3, the DNA is TGTGCCAGCAGCACCCACTTGGATACGCAGTATTTT. This sequence encodes CASSTHLDTQYF.

This clonotype was seen just once. V is TRBV5-1 and J is TRBJ2-1; perhaps TRBD2 as D (5 bases). The length of the CDR3 is 14 residues. Germline V gene sequence: CDR1 SGHRS, CDR2 YFSETQ. The V and J ends lost 0 bases and 3 bases respectively, with 7 bases between them. This CDR3 is CASSLDGIYNEQFF. The CDR3 DNA reads TGCGCCAGCAGCTTGGACGGGATCTACAATGAGCAGTTCTTC.

V is TRBV20-1 and J is TRBJ2-7, with D perhaps TRBD2 (5 bases). CDR1 DFQATT and CDR2 SNEGSKA come from the germline V gene (reference sequence). V shed 2 bases and J shed 7 bases, with 12 bases lying between them. The CDR3 loop spans 12 amino acids. The CDR3 spells CSARLWTGEQYF. The CDR3, as DNA: TGCAGTGCTAGACTATGGACGGGGGAGCAGTACTTC.

This clonotype was observed a handful of times. The rearrangement uses TRBV2 and TRBJ2-5, with a weak D call TRBD2 (5 bases). The CDR3 is 16 amino acids. The ends were cut back, 6 bases at V and 2 bases at J, with 19 bases in the middle. Germline CDR1 reads SNHLY; CDR2 reads FYNNEI. CDR3 sequence (DNA): TGTGCCAGCAGCGCCGCCCGGGCGAGGGAACAAGAGACCCAGTACTTC. Protein sequence: CASSAARAREQETQYF.

The J gene is TRBJ2-1, the V gene TRBV12-3 or TRBV12-4, with 7 bases matching TRBD2. After removal of 5 bases from V and 0 bases from J, the junction contained 10 bases not matched to a gene. The CDR3 is 17 residues long. CDR3 sequence: CASSPLGGTASYNEQFF. For the CDR3, the DNA is TGTGCCAGCAGTCCCCTCGGGGGGACCGCCTCCTACAATGAGCAGTTCTTC.

V gene TRBV7-2 combines with J gene TRBJ1-5; 10 bases map to TRBD1. This CDR3 is built from 16 residues. With V trimmed by 2 bases and J by 3 bases, 4 bases remained unmatched. Germline CDR1 SGHTA, CDR2 FQGNSA. CDR3 amino acids: CASSLLGQGPNQPQHF. The CDR3 DNA follows: TGTGCCAGCAGCTTACTGGGACAGGGGCCCAATCAGCCCCAGCATTTT. The whole variable domain, remainder taken from reference TRBV7-2 and TRBJ1-5, is GAGVSQSPSNKVTEKGKDVELRCDPISGHTALYWYRQSLGQGLEFLIYFQGNSAPDKSGLPSDRFSAERTGGSVSTLTIQRTQQEDSAVYLCASSLLGQGPNQPQHFGDGTRLSIL.

This clonotype has just a few counts. This chain's CDR3 is CASSFPLVRGADTQYF. As DNA, the CDR3 is TGTGCCAGCAGCTTCCCCCTTGTCAGGGGTGCGGATACGCAGTATTTT. The V and J genes are TRBV5-6 and TRBJ2-3; TRBD1 might be the D (6 bases). The V gene's germline CDR1 is SGHDT and CDR2 YYEEEE. This CDR3 has 16 residues. V gave up 2 bases and J gave up 6 bases, with 19 bases separating them.

This clonotype was seen a few times. The chain links TRBV5-1 to TRBJ2-5, with D possibly TRBD1 on 6 matching bases. The V end was cut by 5 bases, the J end by 2 bases, with 16 bases between. Germline CDR1 reads SGHRS; CDR2 reads YFSETQ. The length of the CDR3 is 15 residues. The CDR3, as DNA: TGCGCCAGCAGGTTCCGGGGACACTTTCAAGAGACCCAGTACTTC. It yields the protein CASRFRGHFQETQYF. The variable domain in full, completed from reference TRBV5-1 and TRBJ2-5, reads KAGVTQTPRYLIKTRGQQVTLSCSPISGHRSVSWYQQTPGQGLQFLFEYFSETQRNKGNFPGRFSGRQFSNSRSEMNVSTLELGDSALYLCASRFRGHFQETQYFGPGTRLLVL.

This chain uses TRBV29-1 with TRBJ2-7; 12 positions agree with TRBD2. J was trimmed by 4 bases and V by 1 base; bases with no gene match: 5. The CDR3 is 15 amino acids. Germline V gene data show CDR1 as SQVTM and CDR2 as ANQGSEA. The CDR3 coding sequence is TGCAGCGTTGAAGGACTAGCGGGAGCATTATACGAGCAGTACTTC. Protein sequence: CSVEGLAGALYEQYF.

This sequence joins TRBV11-3 and TRBJ1-5; D not certain. The CDR3 loop spans 13 amino acids. V lost 2 bases and J lost 4, with 6 bases in between. CDR1 and CDR2 from the germline V gene are SGHNT and YENEEA. The CDR3 sequence: CASSLNRNQPQHF. CDR3 bases: TGTGCCAGCAGCTTAAACAGAAATCAGCCCCAGCATTTT.

There are a few counts of this clonotype. The rearrangement joins TRBV3-1 to TRBJ2-1, with 7 bases matching TRBD2. Germline assignment: CDR1 LGHDT and CDR2 YNNKEL (reference sequence). Unmatched junction bases numbered 12, after V lost 6 bases and J lost 7 bases. The CDR3 has 15 amino acids. The CDR3 nucleotides are TGTGCCAGCAGTCGAGCGGGACGCGGGGTTAATGAGCAGTTCTTC. Translated, it gives CASSRAGRGVNEQFF.

This clonotype has only a few counts. V gene TRBV4-1 combines with J gene TRBJ2-1; 10 nucleotides agree with TRBD2. CDR3 length: 15 amino acids. Germline values: CDR1 MGHRA, CDR2 YSYEKL. V shed 5 bases and J 10 bases; nucleotides not matched to a gene: 11. CDR3 nucleotide sequence: TGCGCCAGCAGCAAGAGCGGGGGGGCCGCGGACGAGCAGTTCTTC. Amino acids: CASSKSGGAADEQFF.